This T cell receptor beta chain was sequenced during a study of T cells in Graves' hyperthyroidism and ophthalmopathy (dated by TCRdb to the late 2010s). Background on the whole study: Peripheral blood samples were taken at the time of initial diagnosis, prior to any treatment. The roughly 94 discovery patients were randomly split 7:3 into training and test sets. The paper reports TCR Vbeta CDR3 sequencing of fewer than 150 peripheral blood samples: around 41 ophthalmopathy, 75 to 80 hyperthyroidism and 17 progressor patients. In addition, the study compared T-cell repertoires in thyroid tissue and in blood from about 6 Graves' hyperthyroidism patients. After sampling, hyperthyroidism patients received methimazole starting at 30 mg daily, and ophthalmopathy patients received high-dose intravenous methylprednisolone. To identify distinguishing TCR V-J signatures, a discovery cohort of some 99 patients was used, comprising 43 with Graves' ophthalmopathy and about 59 with stable Graves' hyperthyroidism. An independent validation cohort of around 19 hyperthyroidism patients and approximately 15 patients who later progressed to ophthalmopathy tested prospective prediction of ophthalmopathy. The full study reports these points: In cross-validation, a model built on a 13 V-J signature told ophthalmopathy apart from stable hyperthyroidism with roughly 87% sensitivity and about 81% specificity, and in testing the same model reached 80%/75%. In validation, the model predicted progression to ophthalmopathy a median of about 6.5 months before onset, with over 55% sensitivity and roughly 73% specificity. No statistical method was used to fix the sample size in advance, and group allocation was not hidden from the investigators. Most expanded thyroid clonotypes (frequency above 0.001) were also detected in blood, suggesting blood repertoires may reflect thyroid immune responses.

Amplification of TCR beta CDR3 regions was carried out from RNA transcripts. The first round of RT-PCR for the TCR CDR3 was performed with the HTBI primer set and the Qiagen OneStep RT-PCR kit. Libraries were constructed in a second round of multiplex PCR, after which size selection and purification were carried out. The libraries were sequenced on an Illumina HiSeq2000 using paired-end 100 bp reads. For the original study's pipeline: SOAPnuke was used to process the raw data, removing reads that contained adapters or uncalled bases, had a mean Phred below 15, or lacked an exact match to the constant primer or identifier. High-quality paired reads were merged with COPE v1.2.5, and unique nucleotide sequences were defined as clonotypes. MiTCR v1.1 was used to align clonotypes to the IMGT TRBV, TRBD and TRBJ reference segments. Only V-J combinations with frequency above 0.0001, covering 99% to 99.2% of repertoires, were analysed. The TCS score was defined as the ratio of F50 (clonal expansion) to E x V (chaos), calculated using BLOSUM62-based TCRdist between CDR3 peptides within each V-J. Welch's t-statistics and random forest reduced fewer than 600 V-J features to about 13, which were used in a naive Bayes classifier (R e1071). TCRdb redid the processing of the public reads, applying fastp at Q25 and MiXCR, and retained in-frame beta chains. Each record represents a unique CDR3 protein, reported with the most common genes and DNA among its rows. The authors' filters were not applied to this entry. The sample records about 590,000 distinct CDR3 sequences, roughly 14% of which are singletons. The ten largest clones take up around 7.3% of the sample.

Graves' hyperthyroidism was defined as stable when no progression to ophthalmopathy occurred over 18 months of follow-up. Hyperthyroidism patients were aged 18 to 65 years and newly diagnosed, with disease duration of less than 2 months. Patients with uncontrolled infections, other autoimmune diseases, pregnancy or lactation were excluded. Diagnoses were established on the basis of clinical symptoms, serum thyroxine and TRAb, thyroid ultrasound, and orbital computed tomography. PBMCs were isolated from about 10 ml of fresh peripheral blood by Ficoll-Paque density gradient centrifugation. Trizol reagent was used to extract total RNA, and RNA quality was then checked on an Agilent 2100 Bioanalyzer. As concerns this clonotype: Its antigen is not yet known. Per-nucleotide qualities are absent, and no much larger clonotype sits a single base away.

The CDR3 starts with the cysteine, ends with the phenylalanine, and has 16 residues. Of the read, only the CDR3 DNA is kept; its 48 bases are in frame from base 1. The germline V gene (reference sequence) specifies MNHEY as CDR1 and SMNVEV as CDR2. V and J lose 3 bases and 8 bases, and a span of 19 bases separates them. The sequence is built from TRBV27 and TRBJ1-4, with an unclear D gene assignment. Sequenced input: blood. The TCR comes from a woman under 40 with Graves' hyperthyroidism. The CDR3 here reads CASSFYSTGLDEKLFF. In nucleotide form, the sequence is TGTGCCAGCAGTTTTTACTCCACGGGTCTTGACGAAAAACTGTTTTTT.